This T cell receptor beta chain was documented in a study of cytomegalovirus exposure and HLA in healthy donors. Notes on the study in general: Association with HLA alleles at 0.05 false discovery rate was found for around 15,000 TCR beta sequences in a later analysis.

This clone was seen once. Its antigen remains unknown. Primers included in the PCR were 60 Vbeta and 13 Jbeta primers. The repertoire was sequenced with immunoSEQ multiplex PCR; TCRdb's copy has only in-frame clones and lacks some. Of about 120,000 clones in the sample, 65% were seen once. Deletions cut 5 bases from V and 6 bases from J, with 21 bases between. The CDR3 length is 16 residues. Germline lookup yields CDR1 SGHTA and CDR2 FQGNSA. The sequence derives from a woman aged 40 to 50 in good health and CMV-seropositive. This chain connects TRBV7-2 to TRBJ2-3, with D possibly TRBD1 on 6 matching bases. Sequences were obtained from PBMCs. As DNA, the CDR3 is TGTGCCAGCAGCCAGTATTACGATTCAAGGGGGGATACGCAGTATTTT. Translating gives CASSQYYDSRGDTQYF.